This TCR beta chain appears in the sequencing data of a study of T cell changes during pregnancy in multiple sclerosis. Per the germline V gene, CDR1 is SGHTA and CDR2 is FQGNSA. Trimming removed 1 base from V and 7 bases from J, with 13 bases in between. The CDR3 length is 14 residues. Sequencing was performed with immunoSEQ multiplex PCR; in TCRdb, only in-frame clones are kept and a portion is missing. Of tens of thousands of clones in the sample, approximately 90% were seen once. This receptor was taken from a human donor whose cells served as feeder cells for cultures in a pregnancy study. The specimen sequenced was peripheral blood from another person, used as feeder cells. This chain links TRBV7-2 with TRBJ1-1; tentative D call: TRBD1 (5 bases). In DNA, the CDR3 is TGTGCCAGCAGCTTAGAGGCCTCGGGGGGTGAAGCTTTCTTT. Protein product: CASSLEASGGEAFF. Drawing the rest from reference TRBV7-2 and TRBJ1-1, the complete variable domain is GAGVSQSPSNKVTEKGKDVELRCDPISGHTALYWYRQSLGQGLEFLIYFQGNSAPDKSGLPSDRFSAERTGGSVSTLTIQRTQQEDSAVYLCASSLEASGGEAFFGQGTRLTVV.